Below, 16 T cell receptor beta chains from the same sample are listed, as sequenced in a study of T cell clonotyping in hematopoietic cell transplantation. The assay was immunoSEQ multiplex PCR, and TCRdb's table has in-frame clones only and misses some. Altogether about 69,000 clones are present, 94% being singletons, with the ten largest covering 1.6%. The sequencing sample was made of peripheral blood mononuclear cells. Receptors originate from a man aged 45-65 years in good health. Some clones in this sample may be carry-over from other donors' samples.

A single count supports this clone. The rearrangement uses TRBV12-5 and TRBJ2-7; D is tentatively TRBD1 or TRBD2 (7 bases each). The CDR3 length is 18 residues. Looked up from germline, CDR1 is LGHNT and CDR2 is FRNRAP. With 2 bases removed from V and 7 bases from J, the gap between germline ends came to 27 bases. CDR3 in amino acids: CASGLSRGEGARLGEQYF. The CDR3 DNA follows: TGTGCTAGTGGTTTGTCCCGAGGGGAGGGGGCCAGGCTTGGTGAGCAGTACTTC. Complete variable domain (other parts from reference TRBV12-5 and TRBJ2-7): DARVTQTPRHKVTEMGQEVTMRCQPILGHNTVFWYRQTMMQGLELLAYFRNRAPLDDSGMPKDRFSAEMPDATLATLKIQPSEPRDSAVYFCASGLSRGEGARLGEQYFGPGTRLTVT.

This chain uses TRBV7-2 with TRBJ2-1, with 12 bases lining up with TRBD2. CDR1 and CDR2 (germline): SGHTA, FQGNSA. V gave up 1 base and J gave up 0 bases; unmatched junction bases: 4. The CDR3 is 18 residues long. The CDR3 spells CASSLVLAGGSSYNEQFF. The CDR3 DNA reads as TGTGCCAGCAGCTTAGTTCTAGCGGGAGGGAGCTCCTACAATGAGCAGTTCTTC.

The rearrangement joins TRBV30 to TRBJ2-1; 7 positions agree with TRBD1. From germline, CDR1 is GTSNPN and CDR2 SVGIG (reference sequence). The CDR3 totals 15 residues. V shed 2 bases and J 6 bases; nucleotides not matched to a gene: 10. CDR3 coding DNA: TGTGCCTGGAGTCACAAGGGGGCCCGTTTCAATGAGCAGTTCTTC. Translation gives CAWSHKGARFNEQFF.

The chain employs TRBV5-1 and TRBJ1-5; 9 bases match TRBD1. From germline, CDR1 is SGHRS and CDR2 YFSETQ. CDR3 length: 15 residues. The trim removed 4 bases at V and 2 bases at J, leaving 4 bases unmatched. The CDR3 loop is CASSPRTGGNQPQHF. The CDR3 nucleotides read TGCGCCAGCAGCCCCAGGACAGGGGGCAATCAGCCCCAGCATTTT. The full variable domain, with the rest looked up from reference TRBV5-1 and TRBJ1-5, is KAGVTQTPRYLIKTRGQQVTLSCSPISGHRSVSWYQQTPGQGLQFLFEYFSETQRNKGNFPGRFSGRQFSNSRSEMNVSTLELGDSALYLCASSPRTGGNQPQHFGDGTRLSIL.

This sequence joins TRBV10-3 and TRBJ2-5, with TRBD1 matching 9 bases. Germline V gene sequence: CDR1 ENHRY, CDR2 SYGVKD. The CDR3 is 14 residues long. Trimming at V came to 6 bases and at J to 4 bases, leaving 6 bases not matched to a gene. The CDR3 region has the DNA TGTGCCATCAGCCACGGGACAGGGCCAGAGACCCAGTACTTC. It encodes CAISHGTGPETQYF.

The rearrangement links TRBV30 to TRBJ2-3; no definite D call. Germline CDR1 and CDR2: GTSNPN and SVGIG (reference sequence). The CDR3 extends over 13 amino acids. V gave up 0 bases and J gave up 4 bases, with 8 bases separating them. For the CDR3, the DNA is TGTGCCTGGAGTGTACAAGGTCCAGATACGCAGTATTTT. Its translation: CAWSVQGPDTQYF.

CDR3 region: CASSLDARIPGLSYEQYF. For the CDR3, the DNA is TGCGCCAGCAGCTTGGATGCGCGAATTCCGGGACTATCCTACGAGCAGTACTTC. V usage is TRBV5-1 and J usage is TRBJ2-7; 7 positions match TRBD2. This CDR3 region has 18 residues. CDR1 and CDR2 from the germline V gene are SGHRS and YFSETQ. The ends lost 0 bases at V and 1 base at J; junction bases unmatched: 13.

The chain recombines TRBV9 with TRBJ2-1; TRBD1 might be the D (5 bases). This CDR3 has 15 amino acids. V dropped 0 bases and J dropped 5 bases, with 12 bases sitting between them. Per the germline V gene, CDR1 is SGDLS and CDR2 is YYNGEE. In DNA, the CDR3 is TGTGCCAGCAGCGTAGGTTCAGGGTCCCACAATGAGCAGTTCTTC. This translates into CASSVGSGSHNEQFF.

The rearrangement links TRBV10-3 to TRBJ1-4; D is unclear. V lost 7 bases, J lost 7 bases, and 7 bases lay in between. Germline CDR1 ENHRY, CDR2 SYGVKD. This CDR3 region has 11 residues. The CDR3 DNA reads TGTGCCATCAAGGGAGGTGAAAAACTGTTTTTT. This sequence encodes CAIKGGEKLFF.

In its sample, this clone was seen once. The chain joins TRBV4-3 to TRBJ1-1; TRBD1 is a possible D gene (6 bases). Germline lookup yields CDR1 LGHNA and CDR2 YSLEER. This CDR3 region has 15 residues. V lost 1 base and J lost 1, with 10 bases in between. This CDR3 is CASSQGTERNTEAFF. The CDR3 DNA follows: TGCGCCAGCAGCCAAGGGACAGAAAGGAACACTGAAGCTTTCTTT.

The J gene is TRBJ1-3, the V gene TRBV6-1; D is perhaps TRBD1 (6 bases). The germline V gene has CDR1 MNHNS and CDR2 SASEGT. This CDR3 has 15 residues. V lost 1 base to trimming and J lost 4 bases, with 11 bases between them. For the CDR3, the DNA is TGTGCCAGCAGTGAAGGTGTCAGGGGAGGAAACACCATATATTTT. Amino acid sequence: CASSEGVRGGNTIYF.

The CDR3 sequence is CSVRFQDGYTF. As DNA, the CDR3 is TGCAGCGTTAGATTTCAAGATGGCTACACCTTC. The rearrangement joins TRBV29-1 to TRBJ1-2; D unresolved. V was pared by 5 bases and J by 6 bases, with 10 bases between. Germline V CDR1 and CDR2: SQVTM, ANQGSEA. This CDR3 spans 11 amino acids.

This rearrangement joins TRBV9 to TRBJ1-3, with D unclear. This CDR3 is built from 14 residues. With 4 bases removed from V and 0 bases from J, the gap between germline ends came to 8 bases. Germline assignment: CDR1 SGDLS and CDR2 YYNGEE. The CDR3 bases are TGTGCCAGCAGCCTGTGGACCTCTGGAAACACCATATATTTT. Its translation: CASSLWTSGNTIYF.

The gene calls are TRBV28 and TRBJ1-2; 10 positions agree with TRBD1. The V segment lost 4 bases and the J segment 6 bases; nucleotides outside the gene matches: 8. The CDR3 runs to 15 residues. CDR1 MDHEN and CDR2 SYDVKM come from the germline V gene. The DNA for the CDR3 is TGTGCCAGCAGTTCAGGGACAGGGGTTGGTAATGGCTACACCTTC. The encoded protein is CASSSGTGVGNGYTF.

The chain uses TRBV6-1 and TRBJ2-5; 7 bases fit TRBD1. CDR3 length equals 13 residues. V gave up 8 bases and J gave up 1 base; unmatched junction bases: 4. Germline lookup yields CDR1 MNHNS and CDR2 SASEGT. CDR3 residues: CASSGQPQETQYF. The CDR3 bases are TGTGCCAGCTCGGGACAGCCCCAAGAGACCCAGTACTTC.

V is TRBV2 and J is TRBJ2-7; the match to TRBD2 covers 7 bases. From germline, CDR1 is SNHLY and CDR2 FYNNEI. This CDR3 is 13 amino acids long. Trimming took 3 bases from V and 3 from J; bases not matched to a gene: 2. CDR3 residues: CASSDSGGYEQYF. CDR3 nucleotides: TGTGCCAGCAGTGATTCGGGGGGCTACGAGCAGTACTTC.